In its sample, the clone carrying this T cell receptor beta chain was seen a few times. Its antigen is as yet unknown. Patients affected by ophthalmopathy presented a Clinical Activity Score of at least 3, a NOSPECS grade of at least 4, and disease duration below 3 months. PBMCs stemmed from around 9.3 ml fresh peripheral blood. These data belong to a study of T cells in Graves' hyperthyroidism and ophthalmopathy. Broader study findings: Median prediction lead before ophthalmopathy onset was 6 to 8 months with the model.

It was RNA transcripts that yielded the amplified TCR beta CDR3 regions. The HTBI primer set served for first-round RT-PCR of the TCR CDR3. A single record per CDR3 protein comes from TCRdb applying MiXCR to the multiplex PCR reads. Counted here are around 370,000 distinct CDR3 sequences, roughly 20% occurring once; the ten biggest clones make up around two fifths. V was cut by 6 bases and J by 7 bases, with 13 bases left in between. The germline CDR1 and CDR2 sequences are MDHEN and SYDVKM. This CDR3 is 13 amino acids long. The material sequenced was blood. The chain couples TRBV28 to TRBJ1-3; no clear D. This sequence was found in a man aged 18 to 29 with Graves' ophthalmopathy. CDR3 sequence reads: CASSSGVGNTIYF. Here the CDR3 DNA reads TGTGCCAGCAGCTCCGGAGTGGGGAACACCATATATTTT.